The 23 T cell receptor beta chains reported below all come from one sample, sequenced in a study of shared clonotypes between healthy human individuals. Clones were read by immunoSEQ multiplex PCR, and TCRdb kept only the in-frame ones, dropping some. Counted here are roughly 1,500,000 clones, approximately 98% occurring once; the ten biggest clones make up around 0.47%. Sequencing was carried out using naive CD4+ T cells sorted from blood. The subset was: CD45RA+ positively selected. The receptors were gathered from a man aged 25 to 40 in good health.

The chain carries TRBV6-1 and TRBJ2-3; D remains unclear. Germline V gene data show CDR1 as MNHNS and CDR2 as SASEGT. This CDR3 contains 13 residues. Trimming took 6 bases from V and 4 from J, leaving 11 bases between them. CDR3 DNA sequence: TGTGCCAGCAGGAAGTCCCGCGCAGATACGCAGTATTTT. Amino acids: CASRKSRADTQYF.

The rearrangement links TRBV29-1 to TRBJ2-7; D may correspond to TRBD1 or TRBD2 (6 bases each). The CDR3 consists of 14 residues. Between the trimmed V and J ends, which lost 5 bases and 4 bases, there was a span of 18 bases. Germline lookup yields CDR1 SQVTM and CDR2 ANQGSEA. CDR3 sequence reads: CSVLRAQGGYEQYF. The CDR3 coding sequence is TGCAGCGTTCTGAGGGCCCAAGGGGGGTACGAGCAGTACTTC.

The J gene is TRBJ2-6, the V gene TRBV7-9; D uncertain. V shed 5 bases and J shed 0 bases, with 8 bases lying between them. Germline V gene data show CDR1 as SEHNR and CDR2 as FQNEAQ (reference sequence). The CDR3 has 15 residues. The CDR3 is CASSRTLSGANVLTF. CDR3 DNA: TGTGCCAGCAGCCGCACACTCTCTGGGGCCAACGTCCTGACTTTC.

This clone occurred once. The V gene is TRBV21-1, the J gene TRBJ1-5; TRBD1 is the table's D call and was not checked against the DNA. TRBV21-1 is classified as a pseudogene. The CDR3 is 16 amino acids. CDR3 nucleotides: TGTGCCAGCAGCAAAGGGACAGGAGTTAGCAATCAGCCCCAGCATTTT. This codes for CASSKGTGVSNQPQHF.

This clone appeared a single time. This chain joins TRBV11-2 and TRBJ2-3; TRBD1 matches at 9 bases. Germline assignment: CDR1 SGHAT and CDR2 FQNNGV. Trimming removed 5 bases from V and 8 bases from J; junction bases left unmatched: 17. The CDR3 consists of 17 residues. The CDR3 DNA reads TGTGCCAGCAGCCACCCCGGGACAGGGCGAGTTCGAGGTACGCAGTATTTT. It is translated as CASSHPGTGRVRGTQYF.

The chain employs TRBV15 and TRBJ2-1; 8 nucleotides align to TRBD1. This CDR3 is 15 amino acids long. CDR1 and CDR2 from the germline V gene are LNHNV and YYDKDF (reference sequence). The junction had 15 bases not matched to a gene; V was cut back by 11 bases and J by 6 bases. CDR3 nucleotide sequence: TGTGCCGCCGACAGGGGAGAAGTATCGGGCAATGAGCAGTTCTTC. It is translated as CAADRGEVSGNEQFF.

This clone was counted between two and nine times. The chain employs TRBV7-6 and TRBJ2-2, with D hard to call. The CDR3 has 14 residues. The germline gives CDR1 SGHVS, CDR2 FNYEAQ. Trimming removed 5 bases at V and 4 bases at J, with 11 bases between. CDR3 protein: CASSPRGGTGELFF. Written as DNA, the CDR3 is TGTGCCAGCAGCCCTCGTGGTGGCACCGGGGAGCTGTTTTTT.

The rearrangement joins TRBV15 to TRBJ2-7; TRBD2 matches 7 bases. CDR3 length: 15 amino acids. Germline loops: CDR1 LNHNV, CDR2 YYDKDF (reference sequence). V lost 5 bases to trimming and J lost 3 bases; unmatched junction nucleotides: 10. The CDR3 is CATSLGRGEIYEQYF. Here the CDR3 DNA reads TGTGCCACCAGCCTTGGACGGGGGGAGATCTACGAGCAGTACTTC.

CDR3 amino acids: CASSNRRGGTEAFF. The CDR3 DNA sequence: TGTGCCAGCAGCAATCGCAGGGGTGGTACTGAAGCTTTCTTT. This chain links TRBV28 with TRBJ1-1; D perhaps matches TRBD1 (6 bases). This CDR3 is built from 14 residues. Germline CDR1 is MDHEN and CDR2 is SYDVKM. Trimming took 6 bases from V and 5 from J, leaving 16 bases between them.

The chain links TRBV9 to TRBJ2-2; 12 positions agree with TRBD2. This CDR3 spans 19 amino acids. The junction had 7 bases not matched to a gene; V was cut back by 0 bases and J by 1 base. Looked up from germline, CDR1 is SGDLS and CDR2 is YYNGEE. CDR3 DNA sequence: TGTGCCAGCAGCGTAGCTAGACTAGCGGGAGTAAGGAACACCGGGGAGCTGTTTTTT. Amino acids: CASSVARLAGVRNTGELFF.

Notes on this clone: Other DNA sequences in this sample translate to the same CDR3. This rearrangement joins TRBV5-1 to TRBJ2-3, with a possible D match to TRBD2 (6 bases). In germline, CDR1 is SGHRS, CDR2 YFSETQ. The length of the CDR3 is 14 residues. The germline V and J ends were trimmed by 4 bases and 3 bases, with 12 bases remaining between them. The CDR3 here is CASSLPGGTDTQYF. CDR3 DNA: TGCGCCAGCAGCCTACCTGGGGGGACAGATACGCAGTATTTT.

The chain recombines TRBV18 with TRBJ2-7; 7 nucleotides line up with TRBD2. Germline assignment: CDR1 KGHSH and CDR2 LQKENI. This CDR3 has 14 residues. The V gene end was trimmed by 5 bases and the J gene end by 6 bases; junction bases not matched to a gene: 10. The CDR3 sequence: CASSGLREFGEQYF. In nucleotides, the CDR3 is TGTGCCAGCTCAGGGTTGCGGGAGTTTGGCGAGCAGTACTTC.

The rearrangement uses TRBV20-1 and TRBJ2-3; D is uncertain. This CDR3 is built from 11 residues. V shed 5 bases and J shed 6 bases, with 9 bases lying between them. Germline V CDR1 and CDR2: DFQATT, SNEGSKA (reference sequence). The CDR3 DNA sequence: TGCAGTGCTCCCTCAGCCGATACGCAGTATTTT. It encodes CSAPSADTQYF.

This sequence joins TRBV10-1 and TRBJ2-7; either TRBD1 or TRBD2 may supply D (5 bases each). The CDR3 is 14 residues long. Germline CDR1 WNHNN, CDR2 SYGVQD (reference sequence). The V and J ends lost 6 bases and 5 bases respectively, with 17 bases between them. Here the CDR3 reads CASSDRGASDEQYF. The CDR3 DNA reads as TGCGCCAGCAGCGACCGAGGGGCGAGCGACGAGCAGTACTTC.

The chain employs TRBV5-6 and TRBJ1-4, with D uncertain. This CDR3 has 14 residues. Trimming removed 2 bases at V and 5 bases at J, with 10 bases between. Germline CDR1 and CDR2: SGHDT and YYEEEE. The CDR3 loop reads CASSFERYNEKLFF. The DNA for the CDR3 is TGTGCCAGCAGCTTTGAGCGCTACAATGAAAAACTGTTTTTT.

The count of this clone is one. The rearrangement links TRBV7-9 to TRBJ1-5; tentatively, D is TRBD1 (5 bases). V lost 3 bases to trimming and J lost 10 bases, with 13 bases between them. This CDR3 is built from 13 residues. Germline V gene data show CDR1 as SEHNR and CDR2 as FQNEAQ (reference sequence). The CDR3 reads CASSFDGTGPQHF. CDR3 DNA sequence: TGTGCCAGCAGCTTTGATGGGACGGGTCCCCAGCATTTT.

CDR3 sequence: CASSVGQNSYNEQFF. The CDR3 bases are TGTGCCAGCAGCGTAGGTCAAAACTCCTACAATGAGCAGTTCTTC. The chain links TRBV9 to TRBJ2-1; D not certain. From germline, CDR1 is SGDLS and CDR2 YYNGEE. The CDR3 is 15 amino acids. V was trimmed by 0 bases and J by 0 bases, leaving 7 bases between them.

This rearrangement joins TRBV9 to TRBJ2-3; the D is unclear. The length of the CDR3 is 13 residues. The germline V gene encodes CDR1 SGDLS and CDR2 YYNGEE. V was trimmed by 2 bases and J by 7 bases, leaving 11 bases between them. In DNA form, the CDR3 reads TGTGCCAGCAGCGTCGGTTTGGAAAATACGCAGTATTTT. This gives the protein CASSVGLENTQYF. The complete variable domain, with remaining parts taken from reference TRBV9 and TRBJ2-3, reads DSGVTQTPKHLITATGQRVTLRCSPRSGDLSVYWYQQSLDQGLQFLIQYYNGEERAKGNILERFSAQQFPDLHSELNLSSLELGDSALYFCASSVGLENTQYFGPGTRLTVL.

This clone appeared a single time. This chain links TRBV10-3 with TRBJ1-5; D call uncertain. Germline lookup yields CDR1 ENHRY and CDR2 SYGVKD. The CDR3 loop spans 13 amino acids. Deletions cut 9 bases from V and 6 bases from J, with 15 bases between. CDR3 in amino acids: CAIAVGEAQPQHF. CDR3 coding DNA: TGTGCCATAGCCGTTGGCGAAGCTCAGCCCCAGCATTTT.

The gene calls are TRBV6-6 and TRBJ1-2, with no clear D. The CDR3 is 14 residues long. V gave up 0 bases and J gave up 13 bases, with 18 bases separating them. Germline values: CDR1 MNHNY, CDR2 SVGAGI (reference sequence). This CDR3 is CASSYSAAPSSGTF. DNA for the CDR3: TGTGCCAGCAGTTACTCTGCGGCCCCCTCCAGCGGCACCTTC.

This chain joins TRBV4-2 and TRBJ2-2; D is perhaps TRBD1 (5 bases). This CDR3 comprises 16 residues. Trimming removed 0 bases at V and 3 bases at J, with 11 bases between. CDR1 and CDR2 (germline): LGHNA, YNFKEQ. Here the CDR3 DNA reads TGTGCCAGCAGCCAAGAGGTGAGGACATACACCGGGGAGCTGTTTTTT. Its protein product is CASSQEVRTYTGELFF.

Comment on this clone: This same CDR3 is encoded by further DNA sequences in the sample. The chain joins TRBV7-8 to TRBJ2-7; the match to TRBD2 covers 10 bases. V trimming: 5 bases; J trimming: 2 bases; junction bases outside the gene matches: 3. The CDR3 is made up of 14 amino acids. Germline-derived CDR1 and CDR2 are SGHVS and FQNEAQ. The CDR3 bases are TGTGCCAGCAGCCCGAGCGGGAGGGCCTACGAGCAGTACTTC. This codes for CASSPSGRAYEQYF.

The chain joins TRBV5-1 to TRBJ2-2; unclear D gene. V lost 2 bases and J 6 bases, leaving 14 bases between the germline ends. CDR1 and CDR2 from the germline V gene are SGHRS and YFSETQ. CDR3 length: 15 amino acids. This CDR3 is CASSFEVSGSGELFF. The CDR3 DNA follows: TGCGCCAGCAGCTTTGAGGTATCCGGCTCCGGGGAGCTGTTTTTT.